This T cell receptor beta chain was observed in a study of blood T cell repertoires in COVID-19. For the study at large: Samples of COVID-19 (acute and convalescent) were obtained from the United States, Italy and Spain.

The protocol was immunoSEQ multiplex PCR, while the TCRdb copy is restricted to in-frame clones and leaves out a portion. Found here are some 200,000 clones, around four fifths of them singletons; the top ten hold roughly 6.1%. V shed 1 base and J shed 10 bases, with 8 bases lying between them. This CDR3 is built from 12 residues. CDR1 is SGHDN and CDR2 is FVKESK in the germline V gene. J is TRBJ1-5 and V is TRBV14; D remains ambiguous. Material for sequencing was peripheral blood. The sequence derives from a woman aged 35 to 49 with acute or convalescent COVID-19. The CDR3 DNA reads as TGTGCCAGCAGCCAAGGGAGAGGACCCCAGCATTTT. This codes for CASSQGRGPQHF.